The entry below gives a single TCR beta chain sequence along with its context. What it binds is unknown. The data were obtained in a study of cytomegalovirus exposure and HLA in healthy donors. Whole-study results and caveats: An analysis that was carried out later associated approximately 17,000 TCR beta sequences with HLA alleles at 0.05 false discovery rate. TRBV6-2, TRBV6-3 and other indistinguishable V segments were excluded.

Though nominally healthy at sampling, donors likely had unrecorded immune exposures. Primers included in the PCR were 60 Vbeta and 13 Jbeta primers. Sequencing used immunoSEQ multiplex PCR; TCRdb keeps in-frame clones, though not all of them. Found here are under 150,000 clones, about 81% of them singletons; the top ten hold over 4.5%. The CDR3 sequence is 13 residues long. The V end lost 9 bases, the J end lost 2 bases, and 14 bases lay between the germline ends. Germline-derived CDR1 and CDR2 are SNHLY and FYNNEI. Sequencing was performed on PBMCs. This TCR came from a woman aged 35 to 49 in good health and CMV-seropositive. The V and J genes are TRBV2 and TRBJ2-7; weak D call: TRBD2 (7 bases). The CDR3 region is CASEGEGPYEQYF. The CDR3 coding sequence is TGTGCCAGTGAGGGGGAGGGCCCCTACGAGCAGTACTTC.